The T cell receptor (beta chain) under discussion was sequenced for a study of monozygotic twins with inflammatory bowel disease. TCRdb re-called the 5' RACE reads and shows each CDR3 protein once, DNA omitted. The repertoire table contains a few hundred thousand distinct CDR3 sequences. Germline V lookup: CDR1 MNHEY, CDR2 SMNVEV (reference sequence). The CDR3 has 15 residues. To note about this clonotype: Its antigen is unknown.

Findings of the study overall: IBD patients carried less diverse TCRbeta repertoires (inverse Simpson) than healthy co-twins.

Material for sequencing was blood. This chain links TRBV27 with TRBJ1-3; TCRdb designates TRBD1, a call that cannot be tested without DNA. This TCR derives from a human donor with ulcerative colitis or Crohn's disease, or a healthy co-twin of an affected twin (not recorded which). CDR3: CASSRTGDPGNTIYF.